Listed below are T cell receptor beta chains from one sample, sequenced in a study of radiotherapy plus CTLA-4 blockade in lung cancer. The protocol was immunoSEQ multiplex PCR, while the TCRdb copy is restricted to in-frame clones and leaves out a portion. The top ten clones hold roughly 4% of a sample with about 49,000 clones, approximately 73% of them seen once. The input for sequencing was peripheral blood, taken from a patient treated with radiotherapy plus ipilimumab. These receptors originate from a human donor with non-small cell lung cancer who had a complete response to radiotherapy plus ipilimumab. CDR3s include the opening cysteine and the closing phenylalanine or tryptophan. A D gene is named only where the DNA matches it firmly. For some rows the clone size is stated as once, few or many, or as a class when expanded; others skip it.

.	TRBV5-1	TRBJ1-1	once	TGCGCCAGCAGCTTGGGGGCTGGGAACACTGAAGCTTTCTTT	CASSLGAGNTEAFF
.	TRBV15	TRBJ2-7	.	TGTGCCACCAGCAGAGATTACGGCAGGGCTATAGACGAGCAGTACTTC	CATSRDYGRAIDEQYF
TRBD2	TRBV5-6	TRBJ2-3	.	TGTGCCAGCAGCTTGGCGGGAGGTGGAGATACGCAGTATTTT	CASSLAGGGDTQYF
TRBD1	TRBV2	TRBJ2-7	.	TGTGCCAGCAGTTACCTCCGGGACAGAAGGGTCGAGCAGTACTTC	CASSYLRDRRVEQYF
.	TRBV5-4	TRBJ2-3	.	TGTGCCAGCAGTTCCCATACTAGACTGTTGGGCACAGATACGCAGTATTTT	CASSSHTRLLGTDTQYF
.	TRBV2	TRBJ1-1	.	TGTGCCAGCAGTGAACAGGGGCCGTTGAACACTGAAGCTTTCTTT	CASSEQGPLNTEAFF
TRBD1	TRBV25-1	TRBJ1-6	.	TGTGCCAGCACCCCAGGGGGCGCGGGTAGTAATTCACCCCTCCACTTT	CASTPGGAGSNSPLHF
.	TRBV6-5	TRBJ2-2	few	TGTGCCAGCAGTTACTCGAGTCTTTCCGGGGAGCTGTTTTTT	CASSYSSLSGELFF
.	TRBV7-8	TRBJ2-1	.	TGTGCCAGCAGCTTTACACCAGCCCGGTTTGGAGGGTCCTACAATGAGCAGTTCTTC	CASSFTPARFGGSYNEQFF
.	TRBV9	TRBJ2-5	.	TGTGCCAGCAGCCTAGGACTGCAAGAGACCCAGTACTTC	CASSLGLQETQYF
.	TRBV6-6	TRBJ2-2	.	TGTGCCAGCAGTTACCCCTCGGGCCAGGGGACCGGGGAGCTGTTTTTT	CASSYPSGQGTGELFF
TRBD1	TRBV7-6	TRBJ2-7	.	TGTGCCAGCAGCCCCCTCCCGCGGACAGGGGTTCGCTACGAGCAGTACTTC	CASSPLPRTGVRYEQYF
TRBD1	TRBV29-1	TRBJ2-1	.	TGCAGCGCAGAGACAGGGATGGACAATGAGCAGTTCTTC	CSAETGMDNEQFF
TRBD1	TRBV27	TRBJ2-1	.	TGTGCCAGCAGCCTTACAGGGGCCGCATTCCTTGAGCAGTTCTTC	CASSLTGAAFLEQFF
TRBD1	TRBV6-6	TRBJ1-5	.	TGTGCCAGCAGTTACTCGGACAGGGGGGGACAGCCCCAGCATTTT	CASSYSDRGGQPQHF
TRBD1	TRBV10-2	TRBJ2-7	.	TGCGCCAGCAGTCGAAGGACAGGGGCCTACGAGCAGTACTTC	CASSRRTGAYEQYF
TRBD1	TRBV28	TRBJ2-7	few	TGTGCCAGCAGTTTCCCTGGGACAGAGCCCTACGAGCAGTACTTC	CASSFPGTEPYEQYF